This entry lists 22 T cell receptor beta chains sequenced from one sample in a study of memory CD4+ T cells and cytomegalovirus serostatus. TCRdb keeps only in-frame clones here, not all; method: immunoSEQ multiplex PCR. Of some 41,000 clones listed, about 76% are singletons. Single viable CD3+CD4+CD8-CD45RO+ cells were sorted as the memory CD4+ T cells. The source material was memory CD4+ T cells from blood. These receptors were taken from an adult in good health and CMV-seronegative.

Turning to this clone: A read error may produce the germline difference seen at one junction end. The chain recombines TRBV20-1 with TRBJ2-3, with D perhaps TRBD1 or TRBD2 (5 bases each). Looked up from germline, CDR1 is DFQATT and CDR2 is SNEGSKA (reference sequence). The CDR3 totals 10 residues. In DNA, the CDR3 is TGCAGTCACGACCGGGACCGTCCTATTTTT. Encoded protein: CSHDRDRPIF.

This rearrangement joins TRBV5-1 to TRBJ2-3, with a weak D call TRBD1 (5 bases). There are 14 residues in the CDR3. Trimming pared 0 bases from V and 6 bases from J, leaving 11 bases between. CDR1 is SGHRS and CDR2 is YFSETQ in the germline V gene. The CDR3 protein is CASSLGGPEDTQYF. CDR3 sequence (DNA): TGCGCCAGCAGCTTGGGGGGCCCCGAGGATACGCAGTATTTT.

The chain carries TRBV7-2 and TRBJ2-1, with 8 bases aligning to TRBD2. With V trimmed by 5 bases and J by 6 bases, 12 bases remained unmatched. The CDR3 sequence is 16 residues long. CDR1 is SGHTA, CDR2 FQGNSA, per germline. The CDR3 sequence: CASSHQGRGGRNEQFF. The CDR3 DNA is TGTGCCAGCAGCCACCAGGGTCGGGGGGGACGCAATGAGCAGTTCTTC.

This chain joins TRBV18 and TRBJ2-7; D perhaps matches TRBD2 (5 bases). Trimming took 3 bases from V and 2 from J, leaving 8 bases between them. The CDR3 loop spans 13 amino acids. Germline V gives CDR1 KGHSH, CDR2 LQKENI. The CDR3 DNA follows: TGTGCCAGCTCACCCGCAGCGGCCTACGAGCAGTACTTC. This sequence encodes CASSPAAAYEQYF. Using reference TRBV18 and TRBJ2-7 for the parts outside the CDR3, the full variable domain is NAGVMQNPRHLVRRRGQEARLRCSPMKGHSHVYWYRQLPEEGLKFMVYLQKENIIDESGMPKERFSAEFPKEGPSILRIQQVVRGDSAAYFCASSPAAAYEQYFGPGTRLTVT.

This chain connects TRBV9 to TRBJ2-5, with D unclear. The CDR3 is 13 residues long. Germline V gives CDR1 SGDLS, CDR2 YYNGEE. V lost 1 base and J 0 bases, leaving 4 bases between the germline ends. The CDR3 DNA sequence: TGTGCCAGCAGCGTACGGGACCAAGAGACCCAGTACTTC. Its protein is CASSVRDQETQYF.

V gene TRBV28 combines with J gene TRBJ2-6, with 7 bases fitting TRBD1. The V segment lost 6 bases and the J segment 0 bases; nucleotides outside the gene matches: 8. The CDR3 covers 17 residues. The germline V gene encodes CDR1 MDHEN and CDR2 SYDVKM. CDR3 sequence reads: CASRGGQISSGANVLTF. The DNA for the CDR3 is TGTGCCAGCAGAGGGGGACAGATCAGCTCTGGGGCCAACGTCCTGACTTTC.

The rearrangement uses TRBV5-1 and TRBJ2-5; 9 nucleotides match TRBD1. CDR3 length: 15 residues. J was trimmed by 5 bases and V by 4 bases; bases with no gene match: 9. Germline CDR1 SGHRS, CDR2 YFSETQ. Written as DNA, the CDR3 is TGCGCCAGCAGCACCCTCACAGGGGGCTGGGAGACCCAGTACTTC. Encoded protein: CASSTLTGGWETQYF. Drawing the rest from reference TRBV5-1 and TRBJ2-5, the complete variable domain is KAGVTQTPRYLIKTRGQQVTLSCSPISGHRSVSWYQQTPGQGLQFLFEYFSETQRNKGNFPGRFSGRQFSNSRSEMNVSTLELGDSALYLCASSTLTGGWETQYFGPGTRLLVL.

This clone was counted once. The chain employs TRBV7-8 and TRBJ2-7; D is unresolved. The CDR3 consists of 14 residues. Trimming cost V 3 bases and J 5 bases, with 14 bases left between them. Looked up from germline, CDR1 is SGHVS and CDR2 is FQNEAQ. The DNA for the CDR3 is TGTGCCAGCAGCTTGAAAACAGTTCTAAACGAGCAGTACTTC. This sequence encodes CASSLKTVLNEQYF.

This chain joins TRBV2 and TRBJ2-7, with D perhaps matching TRBD1 (6 bases). The CDR3 runs to 14 residues. Per the germline V gene, CDR1 is SNHLY and CDR2 is FYNNEI. Trimming pared 6 bases from V and 2 bases from J, leaving 14 bases between. CDR3 sequence reads: CASRTLQGTYEQYF. As DNA, the CDR3 is TGTGCCAGCAGGACCCTACAGGGTACCTACGAGCAGTACTTC.

V usage is TRBV2 and J usage is TRBJ2-3; 10 bases agree with TRBD2. The germline V gene encodes CDR1 SNHLY and CDR2 FYNNEI. V lost 10 bases and J lost 2; bases outside the gene matches: 6. This CDR3 has 14 residues. The CDR3 DNA sequence: TGTGCCATTCTAGCGGGGGTGATCACAGATACGCAGTATTTT. This translates into CAILAGVITDTQYF.

The chain links TRBV5-6 to TRBJ2-3; D may be TRBD1 (6 bases). Trimming pared 4 bases from V and 4 bases from J, leaving 10 bases between. The CDR3 spans 13 residues. The germline V gene encodes CDR1 SGHDT and CDR2 YYEEEE. In DNA, the CDR3 is TGTGCCAGCAGCCCAGGGACACCAGATACGCAGTATTTT. This encodes CASSPGTPDTQYF.

This chain connects TRBV5-1 to TRBJ2-1; D is tentatively TRBD1 or TRBD2 (5 bases each). This CDR3 has 16 amino acids. The germline gives CDR1 SGHRS, CDR2 YFSETQ. The V end lost 5 bases, the J end lost 0 bases, and 15 bases lay between the germline ends. The CDR3 sequence is CASRTGTTISYNEQFF. The CDR3 coding sequence is TGCGCCAGCAGAACCGGGACGACAATCTCCTACAATGAGCAGTTCTTC. The full variable domain, with the rest looked up from reference TRBV5-1 and TRBJ2-1, is KAGVTQTPRYLIKTRGQQVTLSCSPISGHRSVSWYQQTPGQGLQFLFEYFSETQRNKGNFPGRFSGRQFSNSRSEMNVSTLELGDSALYLCASRTGTTISYNEQFFGPGTRLTVL.

In regard to this clone: Other DNA sequences in the same sample also yield this CDR3. V gene TRBV2 combines with J gene TRBJ1-1; unclear D gene. Germline CDR1 is SNHLY and CDR2 is FYNNEI. This CDR3 contains 14 residues. Trimming shortened V by 7 bases and J by 1 base, and 13 bases separated the two germline ends. The CDR3 loop is CASTGGRANTEAFF. The DNA of the CDR3 is TGTGCCAGCACCGGTGGACGGGCGAACACTGAAGCTTTCTTT.

The rearrangement uses TRBV7-3 and TRBJ2-1, with 8 bases lining up with TRBD2. The trim removed 5 bases at V and 7 bases at J, leaving 13 bases unmatched. The CDR3 has 16 amino acids. CDR1 is SGHTA and CDR2 is FQGTGA in the germline V gene. The CDR3 region is CASSPGGAGPANEQFF. The CDR3 nucleotides read TGTGCCAGCAGCCCCGGGGGGGCAGGACCGGCGAATGAGCAGTTCTTC.

This clone was counted between two and nine times. The J gene is TRBJ1-2, the V gene TRBV30, with D perhaps TRBD1 (5 bases). Per the germline V gene, CDR1 is GTSNPN and CDR2 is SVGIG (reference sequence). V lost 1 base and J lost 1, with 13 bases in between. The CDR3 loop spans 15 amino acids. This CDR3 is CAWSGEGRYNYGYTF. Written as DNA, the CDR3 is TGTGCCTGGAGTGGGGAGGGGCGATATAACTATGGCTACACCTTC.

A note on this clone: The germline gene is not matched at one end of the junction; a read error may be the cause. The chain links TRBV7-2 to TRBJ1-2; D uncertain. The CDR3 is 12 residues long. The germline V gene has CDR1 SGHTA and CDR2 FQGNSA. This CDR3 reads CASSPWVPPRNF. The CDR3 DNA sequence: TGTGCCAGCAGTCCATGGGTGCCCCCGAGGAACTTC.

This rearrangement joins TRBV29-1 to TRBJ2-7, with 8 bases lining up with TRBD1. Germline CDR1 and CDR2: SQVTM and ANQGSEA. J lost 2 bases, V lost 3 bases, and 3 bases had no gene match. The CDR3 totals 13 residues. CDR3 sequence reads: CSVDDRGPYEQYF. The CDR3 DNA is TGCAGCGTTGATGACAGGGGACCCTACGAGCAGTACTTC.

This chain uses TRBV7-9 with TRBJ1-4; TRBD1 aligns across 8 bases. The V and J ends lost 8 bases and 8 bases, in that order; junction bases with no gene match: 10. There are 14 residues in the CDR3. Germline V gene lookup returns CDR1 SEHNR and CDR2 FQNEAQ (reference sequence). For the CDR3, the DNA is TGTGCCAGCCGAGGGTGGACAGGGAAGGAAAAACTGTTTTTT. Residues: CASRGWTGKEKLFF.

The chain combines TRBV6-6 with TRBJ2-1; a possible D gene is TRBD2 (6 bases). Germline CDR1 and CDR2: MNHNY and SVGAGI (reference sequence). V lost 6 bases and J lost 14, with 17 bases in between. This CDR3 has 12 residues. This CDR3 reads CASSLPGGGEFF. The CDR3 bases are TGTGCCAGCAGCCTCCCCGGGGGAGGAGAGTTCTTC.

In its sample, this clone was seen a few times. J is TRBJ1-3 and V is TRBV7-8; D call uncertain. Germline V lookup: CDR1 SGHVS, CDR2 FQNEAQ. V dropped 1 base and J dropped 2 bases, with 9 bases sitting between them. The CDR3 has 15 residues. CDR3 DNA sequence: TGTGCCAGCAGCTTAGGGCGAGGAGCTGGAAACACCATATATTTT. This encodes CASSLGRGAGNTIYF.

This chain uses TRBV19 with TRBJ1-2; D might be TRBD1 (5 bases). CDR1 and CDR2 from the germline V gene are LNHDA and SQIVND (reference sequence). The V end lost 6 bases, the J end lost 3 bases, and 8 bases lay between the germline ends. The CDR3 runs 12 residues. The CDR3 coding sequence is TGTGCCAGTAGCGCAGGGTACTATGGCTACACCTTC. Its translation is CASSAGYYGYTF.

This chain connects TRBV19 to TRBJ2-6; D is perhaps TRBD1 (6 bases). V was trimmed by 9 bases and J by 4 bases, leaving 25 bases between them. Germline loops: CDR1 LNHDA, CDR2 SQIVND (reference sequence). The CDR3 length is 18 residues. The CDR3 reads CASNRVAGAGAGANVLTF. The CDR3 DNA is TGTGCCAGCAACCGAGTCGCAGGGGCGGGTGCGGGGGCCAACGTCCTGACTTTC. The complete variable domain, with remaining parts taken from reference TRBV19 and TRBJ2-6, reads DGGITQSPKYLFRKEGQNVTLSCEQNLNHDAMYWYRQDPGQGLRLIYYSQIVNDFQKGDIAEGYSVSREKKESFPLTVTSAQKNPTAFYLCASNRVAGAGAGANVLTFGAGSRLTVL.